Listed below are T cell receptor beta chains from one sample, sequenced in a study of T cells in Graves' hyperthyroidism and ophthalmopathy. MiXCR was run by TCRdb on the multiplex PCR reads, yielding one entry per CDR3 protein. The table includes fewer than 550,000 distinct CDR3 sequences, approximately 25% detected once. Specimen: blood. Receptor source: a young woman with Graves' ophthalmopathy. Each CDR3 is given with its conserved first and last residue. A D gene is named only where the DNA matches it firmly. The size of a clone is reported for some rows only, either as once, few or many, or as a class for expanded clones.

size: few
J: TRBJ1-4
V: TRBV11-1
D: NA
DNA: TGTGCCAGCAGCCTTTTGGGGCAGGGGAATGAAAAACTGTTTTTT
CDR3: CASSLLGQGNEKLFF

size: NA
J: TRBJ1-3
V: TRBV10-3
D: NA
DNA: TGTGCCATCAGTGAGTCGTCGGGGCTCGGTGGAAACACCATATATTTT
CDR3: CAISESSGLGGNTIYF

size: NA
J: TRBJ1-3
V: TRBV6-5
D: TRBD1
DNA: TGTGCCAGCAGTTGGACAGGGAACGGAAACACCATATATTTT
CDR3: CASSWTGNGNTIYF

size: once
J: TRBJ1-5
V: TRBV28
D: TRBD1
DNA: TGTGCCAGCAGGGGACAGGGAAGGGGGTATAGCAATCAGCCCCAGCATTTT
CDR3: CASRGQGRGYSNQPQHF

size: many
J: TRBJ1-3
V: TRBV12-3/TRBV12-4
D: NA
DNA: TGTGCCAGCAGTGAAGATGCTGGAAACACCATATATTTT
CDR3: CASSEDAGNTIYF

size: many
J: TRBJ2-2
V: TRBV20-1
D: NA
DNA: TGCAGTGCTAGAGGACAGATCGCGAACACCGGGGAGCTGTTTTTT
CDR3: CSARGQIANTGELFF

size: many
J: TRBJ1-1
V: TRBV2
D: NA
DNA: TGTGCCAGCAGTGTAGGGGGGTTGGGCACTGAAGCTTTCTTT
CDR3: CASSVGGLGTEAFF

size: many
J: TRBJ2-7
V: TRBV12-3/TRBV12-4
D: TRBD1
DNA: TGTGCCAGCAGCTCCGGGACAGCCGGGTACGAGCAGTACTTC
CDR3: CASSSGTAGYEQYF

size: many
J: TRBJ1-2
V: TRBV2
D: NA
DNA: TGTGCCAGCAGTGTCGTTAACTATGGCTACACCTTC
CDR3: CASSVVNYGYTF

size: many
J: TRBJ1-5
V: TRBV7-9
D: NA
DNA: TGTGCCAGCAGCTTAGTGCAGGACACTGAAAATCAGCCCCAGCATTTT
CDR3: CASSLVQDTENQPQHF